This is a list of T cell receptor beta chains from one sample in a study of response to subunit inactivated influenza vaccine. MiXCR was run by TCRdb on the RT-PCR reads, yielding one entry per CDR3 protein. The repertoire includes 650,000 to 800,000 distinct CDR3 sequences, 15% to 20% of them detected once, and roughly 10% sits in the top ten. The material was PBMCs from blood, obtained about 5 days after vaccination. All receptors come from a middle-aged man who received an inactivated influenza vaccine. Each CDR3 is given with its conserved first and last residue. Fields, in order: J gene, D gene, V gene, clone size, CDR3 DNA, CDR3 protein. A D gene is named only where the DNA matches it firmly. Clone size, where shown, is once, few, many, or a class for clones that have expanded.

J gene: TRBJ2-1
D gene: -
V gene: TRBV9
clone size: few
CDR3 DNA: TGTGCCAGCAGCGGAGCCATTCGGGACCATGAGCAGTTCTTC
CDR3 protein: CASSGAIRDHEQFF

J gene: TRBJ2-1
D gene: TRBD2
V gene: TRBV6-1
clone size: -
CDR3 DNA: TGTGCCAGCAGTGAATATCGACTAGCGGGGAATAATGAGCAGTTCTTC
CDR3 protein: CASSEYRLAGNNEQFF

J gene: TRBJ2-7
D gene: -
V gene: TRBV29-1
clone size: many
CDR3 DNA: TGCAGCGTTTTAGGGAGTGACTACGAGCAGTACTTC
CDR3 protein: CSVLGSDYEQYF

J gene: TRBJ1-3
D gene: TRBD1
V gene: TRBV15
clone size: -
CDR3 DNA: TGTGCCACCAGCAGAGATAAGACAGGGATGGCTGGAAACACCATATATTTT
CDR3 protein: CATSRDKTGMAGNTIYF

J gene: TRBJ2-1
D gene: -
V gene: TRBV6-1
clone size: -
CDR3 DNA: TGTGCCAGCAGACGAAGTGGGGGTTCCTACAATGAGCAGTTCTTC
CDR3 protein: CASRRSGGSYNEQFF

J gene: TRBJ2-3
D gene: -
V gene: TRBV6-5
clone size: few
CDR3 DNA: TGTGCCACACGTCCTACCGGGGATACGCAGTATTTT
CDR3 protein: CATRPTGDTQYF

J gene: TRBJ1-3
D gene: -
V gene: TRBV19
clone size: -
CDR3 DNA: TGTGCCAGTAGTGGCGTAAACACCATATATTTT
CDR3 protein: CASSGVNTIYF

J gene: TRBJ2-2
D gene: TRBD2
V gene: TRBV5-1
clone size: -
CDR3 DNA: TGCGCCAGCACCCGGAGGACTAGCGGGAGAATTGCCACCGGGGAGCTGTTTTTT
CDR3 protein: CASTRRTSGRIATGELFF

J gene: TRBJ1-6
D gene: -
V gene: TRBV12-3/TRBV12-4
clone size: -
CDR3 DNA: TGTGCCAGCAGTTGGGGTTTGGATAATTCACCCCTCCACTTT
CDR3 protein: CASSWGLDNSPLHF

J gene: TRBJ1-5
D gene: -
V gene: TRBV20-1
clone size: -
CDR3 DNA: TGCAGTGCTAGTAGGGATATCAATCAGCCCCAGCATTTT
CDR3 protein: CSASRDINQPQHF

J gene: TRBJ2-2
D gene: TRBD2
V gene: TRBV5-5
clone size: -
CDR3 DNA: TGTGCCAGCAGCTTACTAGCGGGAGCCACCGGGAAGCTGTTTTTT
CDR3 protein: CASSLLAGATGKLFF

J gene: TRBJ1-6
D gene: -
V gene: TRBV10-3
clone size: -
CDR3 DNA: TGTGCCATCAGTGACGACATCAGTTCACCCCTCCACTTT
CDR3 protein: CAISDDISSPLHF

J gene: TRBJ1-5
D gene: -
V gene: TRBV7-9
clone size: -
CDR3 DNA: TGTGCCAGCAGCTTAGCGATGGGGACTAGCAATCAGCCCCAGCATTTT
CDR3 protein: CASSLAMGTSNQPQHF

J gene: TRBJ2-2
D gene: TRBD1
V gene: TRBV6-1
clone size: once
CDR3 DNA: TGTGCCAGCAGCTGGGACAGGGGACTTAACACCGGGGAGCTGTTTTTT
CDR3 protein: CASSWDRGLNTGELFF

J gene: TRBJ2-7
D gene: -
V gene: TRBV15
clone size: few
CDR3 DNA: TGTGCCACCAAGGGCAGGGAATCCTACGAGCAGTACTTC
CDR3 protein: CATKGRESYEQYF